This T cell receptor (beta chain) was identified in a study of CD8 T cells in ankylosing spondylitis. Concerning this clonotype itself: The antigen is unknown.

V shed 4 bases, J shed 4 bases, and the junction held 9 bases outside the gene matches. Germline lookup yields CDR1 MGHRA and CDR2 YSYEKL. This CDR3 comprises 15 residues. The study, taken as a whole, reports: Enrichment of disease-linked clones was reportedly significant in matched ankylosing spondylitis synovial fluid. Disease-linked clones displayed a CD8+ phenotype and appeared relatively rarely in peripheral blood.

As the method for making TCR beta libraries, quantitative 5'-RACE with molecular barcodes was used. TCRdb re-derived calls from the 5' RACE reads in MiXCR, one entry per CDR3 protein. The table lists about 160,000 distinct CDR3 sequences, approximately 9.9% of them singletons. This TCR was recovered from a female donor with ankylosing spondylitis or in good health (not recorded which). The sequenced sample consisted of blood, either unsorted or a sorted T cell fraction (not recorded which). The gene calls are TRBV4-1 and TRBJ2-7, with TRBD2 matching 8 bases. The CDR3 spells CASSPEAGVIYEQYF. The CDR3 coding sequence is TGCGCCAGCAGCCCCGAAGCGGGAGTGATTTACGAGCAGTACTTC.